The rows below give T cell receptor beta chains drawn from one sample of a study of T cell clones after liver transplantation. Profiled with immunoSEQ multiplex PCR; TCRdb holds only in-frame clones, not every one. The repertoire holds roughly 120,000 clones, with about nine tenths as singletons. The source material was CD4+ T cells from blood, sampled 12 months after liver transplant. Every receptor here comes from a human patient who received a liver transplant. The T cells may come from the graft donor. Each CDR3 is given with its conserved first and last residue. The D gene is left open where the match is weak.

CDR3aa	CDR3nt	v_gene	j_gene	d_gene
CASSIVAGGAGGYTF	TGTGCCAGTAGTATAGTAGCAGGGGGCGCAGGTGGCTACACCTTC	TRBV19	TRBJ1-2	TRBD1
CASSNPGTGPVITGGCNEQFF	TGTGCCAGCAGCAACCCAGGGACGGGCCCGGTCATAACGGGAGGTTGCAATGAGCAGTTCTTC	TRBV21-1	TRBJ2-1	-
CASSPYVGPQFF	TGTGCCAGCAGCCCTTATGTTGGACCCCAGTTCTTC	TRBV7-6	TRBJ2-1	-
CSVIGQGNYGYTF	TGCAGCGTCATAGGACAGGGCAACTATGGCTACACCTTC	TRBV29-1	TRBJ1-2	TRBD1
CASTPTSGSLGGNIQYF	TGTGCCAGTACCCCGACTAGCGGGAGTTTGGGAGGGAACATTCAGTACTTC	TRBV19	TRBJ2-4	TRBD2
CARHAGKNIQYF	TGCGCCAGGCACGCGGGCAAAAACATTCAGTACTTC	TRBV10-2	TRBJ2-4	-
CASSLDGLNTEAFF	TGCGCCAGCAGCTTGGACGGATTGAACACTGAAGCTTTCTTT	TRBV5-1	TRBJ1-1	-
CASTRTGSVGTEAFF	TGTGCCAGCACCAGGACAGGGAGCGTTGGCACTGAAGCTTTCTTT	TRBV11-2	TRBJ1-1	TRBD1
CASSRSTIDRYFNHEQYF	TGTGCCAGCAGCAGATCTACCATAGACCGTTACTTCAACCACGAGCAGTACTTC	TRBV21-1	TRBJ2-7	-
CAWSVPPRGYTF	TGTGCCTGGAGTGTACCCCCCCGGGGCTACACCTTC	TRBV30	TRBJ1-2	-
CASSPTQGALYGYTF	TGTGCCAGCTCACCAACCCAGGGGGCCCTATACGGCTACACCTTC	TRBV18	TRBJ1-2	TRBD1
CASLQGMGTEAFF	TGTGCCAGCTTACAGGGGATGGGGACTGAAGCTTTCTTT	TRBV18	TRBJ1-1	TRBD1
CASSIGNTEAFF	TGTGCCAGTAGTATAGGGAACACTGAAGCTTTCTTT	TRBV19	TRBJ1-1	-
CASSPRTGGRGETQYF	TGTGCCAGCTCACCACGGACCGGGGGACGAGGAGAGACCCAGTACTTC	TRBV18	TRBJ2-5	-
CASSESGTETYEQYF	TGTGCCAGCTCGGAAAGCGGGACGGAGACCTACGAGCAGTACTTC	TRBV18	TRBJ2-7	TRBD2
CASSVQTNYGYTF	TGTGCCAGCAGTGTGCAGACAAACTATGGCTACACCTTC	TRBV25-1	TRBJ1-2	-
CASSIILGANTGELFF	TGTGCCAGTAGTATTATATTGGGGGCGAACACCGGGGAGCTGTTTTTT	TRBV19	TRBJ2-2	-
CASSESRARGMDIQYF	TGTGCCAGCAGTGAATCGAGGGCCCGGGGGATGGACATTCAGTACTTC	TRBV6-1	TRBJ2-4	-